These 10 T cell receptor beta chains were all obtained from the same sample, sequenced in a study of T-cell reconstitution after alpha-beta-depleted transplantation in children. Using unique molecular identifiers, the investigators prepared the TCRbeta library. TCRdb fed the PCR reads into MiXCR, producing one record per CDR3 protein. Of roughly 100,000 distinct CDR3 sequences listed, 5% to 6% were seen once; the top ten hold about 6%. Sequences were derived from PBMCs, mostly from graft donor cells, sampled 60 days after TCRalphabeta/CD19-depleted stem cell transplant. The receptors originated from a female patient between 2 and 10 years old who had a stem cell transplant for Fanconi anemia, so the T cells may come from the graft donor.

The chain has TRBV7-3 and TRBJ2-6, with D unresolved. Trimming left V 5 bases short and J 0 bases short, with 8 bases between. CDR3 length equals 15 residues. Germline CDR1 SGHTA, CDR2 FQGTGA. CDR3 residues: CASSLDGSGANVLTF. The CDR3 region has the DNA TGTGCCAGCAGCCTAGACGGCTCTGGGGCCAACGTCCTGACTTTC.

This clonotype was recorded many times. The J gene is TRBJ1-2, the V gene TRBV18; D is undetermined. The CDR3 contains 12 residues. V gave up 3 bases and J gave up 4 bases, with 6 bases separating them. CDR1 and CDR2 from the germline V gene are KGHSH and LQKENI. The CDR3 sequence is CASSPDTYGYTF. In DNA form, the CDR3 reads TGTGCCAGCTCACCTGACACCTATGGCTACACCTTC.

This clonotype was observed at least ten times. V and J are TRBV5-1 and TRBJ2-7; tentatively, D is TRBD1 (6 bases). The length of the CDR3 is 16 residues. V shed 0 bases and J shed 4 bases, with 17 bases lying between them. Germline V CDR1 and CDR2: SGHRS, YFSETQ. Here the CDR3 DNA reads TGCGCCAGCAGCTTGGCCGGCAACAGGGCCGGGTACGAGCAGTACTTC. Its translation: CASSLAGNRAGYEQYF.

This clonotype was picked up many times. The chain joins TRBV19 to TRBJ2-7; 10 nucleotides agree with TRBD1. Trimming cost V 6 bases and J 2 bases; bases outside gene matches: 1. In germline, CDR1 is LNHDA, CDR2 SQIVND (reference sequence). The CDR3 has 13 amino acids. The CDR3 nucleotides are TGTGCCAGTAGGGACAGGGGGACCTACGAGCAGTACTTC. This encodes CASRDRGTYEQYF.

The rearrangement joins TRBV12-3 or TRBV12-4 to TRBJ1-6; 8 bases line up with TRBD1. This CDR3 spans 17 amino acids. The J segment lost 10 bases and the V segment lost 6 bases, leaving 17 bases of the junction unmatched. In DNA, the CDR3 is TGTGCCAGCAGCCAAGGACAGGGTTTCGCGTGGGAATCACCCCTCCACTTT. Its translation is CASSQGQGFAWESPLHF.

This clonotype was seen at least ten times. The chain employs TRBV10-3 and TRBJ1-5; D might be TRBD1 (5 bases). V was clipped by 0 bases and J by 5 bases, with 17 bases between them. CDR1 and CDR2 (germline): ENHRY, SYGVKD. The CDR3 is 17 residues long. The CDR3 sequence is CAISESGLGGVHQPQHF. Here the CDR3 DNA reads TGTGCCATCAGTGAGTCTGGACTAGGAGGGGTTCATCAGCCCCAGCATTTT.

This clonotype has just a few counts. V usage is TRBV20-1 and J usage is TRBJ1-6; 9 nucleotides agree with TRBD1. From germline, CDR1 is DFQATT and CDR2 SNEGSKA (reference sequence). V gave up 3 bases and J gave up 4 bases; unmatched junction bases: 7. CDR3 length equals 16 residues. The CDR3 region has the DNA TGCAGTGCTAGCCGGGACAGGGCTACTTATAATTCACCCCTCCACTTT. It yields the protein CSASRDRATYNSPLHF.

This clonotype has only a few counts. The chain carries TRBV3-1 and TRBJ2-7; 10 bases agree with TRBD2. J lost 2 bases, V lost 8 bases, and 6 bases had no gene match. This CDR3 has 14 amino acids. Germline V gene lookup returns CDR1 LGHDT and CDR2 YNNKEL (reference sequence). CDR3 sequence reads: CASGRTSGPYEQYF. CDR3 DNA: TGTGCCAGCGGGAGGACTAGCGGCCCCTACGAGCAGTACTTC.

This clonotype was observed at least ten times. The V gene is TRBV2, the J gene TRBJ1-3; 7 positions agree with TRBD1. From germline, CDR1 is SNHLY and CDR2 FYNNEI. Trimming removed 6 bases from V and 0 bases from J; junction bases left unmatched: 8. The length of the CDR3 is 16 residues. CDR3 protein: CASSQQGPSSGNTIYF. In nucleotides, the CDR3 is TGTGCCAGCAGCCAACAGGGGCCGTCCTCTGGAAACACCATATATTTT.

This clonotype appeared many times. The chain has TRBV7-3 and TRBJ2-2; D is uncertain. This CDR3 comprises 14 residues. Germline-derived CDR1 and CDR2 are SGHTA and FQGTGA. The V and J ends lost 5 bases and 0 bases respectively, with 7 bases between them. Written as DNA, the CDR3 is TGTGCCAGCAGCCCCTACTCGAACACCGGGGAGCTGTTTTTT. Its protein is CASSPYSNTGELFF.